This paragraph reports one T cell receptor beta chain. These data are taken from a study of liver allograft versus peripheral blood T cells. Turning to the study itself: Blood and transplanted-liver T cell receptor repertoires from recipients were compared.

TCRdb re-analysed the reads in MiXCR, keeping a single row per CDR3 protein. The sample records under 3,500 distinct CDR3 sequences, 14% to 15% being singletons. The V and J ends lost 1 base and 6 bases, in that order; junction bases with no gene match: 8. The CDR3 length is 15 residues. The germline V gene encodes CDR1 SEHNR and CDR2 FQNEAQ (reference sequence). The clonotype was recovered from a human patient who had a liver transplant. Among the T cells, some may be from the graft donor. The chain joins TRBV7-9 to TRBJ2-7, with TRBD2 matching 8 bases. CDR3 residues: CASSLVGAGAGEQYF. CDR3 nucleotides: TGTGCCAGCAGCTTAGTGGGAGCGGGGGCTGGCGAGCAGTACTTC.